These T cell receptor beta chains were read from a single sample in a study of cytomegalovirus exposure and HLA in healthy donors. Only in-frame clones appear in the TCRdb table, and some are missing; sequencing was by immunoSEQ multiplex PCR. The repertoire holds under 150,000 clones, with roughly three quarters as singletons. Sequencing input: PBMCs. The receptor set was obtained from a man aged 60 to 69 in good health and CMV-seronegative. The CDR3 runs from the conserved cysteine through the conserved F or W.

v_call,cdr3_length,j_call,cdr3_aa
TRBV5-1,15,TRBJ2-1,CASSLGTSGTFEQFF
TRBV11-2,17,TRBJ2-7,CASSFGLAGGGAYEQYF
TRBV4-1,14,TRBJ2-3,CASSQDRGTDTQYF
TRBV14,14,TRBJ1-1,CASSQVYGGTEAFF
TRBV6-5,14,TRBJ1-6,CASTRTGLNSPLHF
TRBV27,15,TRBJ2-7,CASSPGDSNSYEQYF
TRBV11-2,15,TRBJ2-5,CASSYPGTEGETQYF
TRBV29-1,13,TRBJ2-4,CSVRESAKNIQYF
TRBV4-3,14,TRBJ2-3,CASSQDTSTDTQYF
TRBV5-6,18,TRBJ2-3,CASSLTTSGSEGTDTQYF
TRBV7-9,14,TRBJ1-2,CASSSTGANYGYTF
TRBV7-3,16,TRBJ2-7,CASSSGQGVTTYEQYF
TRBV30,13,TRBJ2-1,CAWSDAGGNEQFF
TRBV27,14,TRBJ1-5,CASRRGTDLGAQHF
TRBV5-1,15,TRBJ2-2,CASSLESGITGELFF
TRBV5-1,17,TRBJ1-1,CASSTGTGGNSVTEAFF
TRBV30,15,TRBJ2-3,CAWSRLAGRTDTQYF
TRBV30,16,TRBJ2-2,CAWSSGGTGDTGELFF
TRBV7-2,15,-,CASSTSGGRSYEQYF
TRBV25-1,14,TRBJ1-5,CASSEYRQGGPQHF
TRBV27,15,TRBJ2-7,CASSFDRNPNYEQYF
TRBV29-1,13,TRBJ2-7,CSVGTETSYEQYF
TRBV5-1,14,TRBJ2-2,CASSFQANTGELFF
TRBV19,13,TRBJ1-1,CASRRQGATEAFF
TRBV28,18,TRBJ2-3,CASSDGLAGDYFTDTQYF
TRBV29-1,15,TRBJ2-2,CSVDGTGSNTGELFF
TRBV4-2,15,TRBJ2-6,CASSPTGSGANVLTF
TRBV19,13,TRBJ2-3,CASSQTSTDTQYF
TRBV5-1,15,TRBJ1-2,CASSIQGPPNYGYTF
TRBV9,13,TRBJ2-1,CASWTQGNDEQFF
TRBV7-3,16,TRBJ1-1,CASSSLPEQGETEAFF
TRBV7-2,15,TRBJ1-1,CASTLGRGRRTEAFF
TRBV7-9,16,TRBJ1-4,CASSSTSGVTNEKLFF
TRBV6-1,16,TRBJ2-1,CASSGTGAFSYNEQFF
TRBV15,15,TRBJ2-4,CATSRDRAAKNIQYF
TRBV2,15,TRBJ1-1,CASRNTGGMNTEAFF
TRBV9,16,TRBJ2-5,CASSVGMGGTLETQYF